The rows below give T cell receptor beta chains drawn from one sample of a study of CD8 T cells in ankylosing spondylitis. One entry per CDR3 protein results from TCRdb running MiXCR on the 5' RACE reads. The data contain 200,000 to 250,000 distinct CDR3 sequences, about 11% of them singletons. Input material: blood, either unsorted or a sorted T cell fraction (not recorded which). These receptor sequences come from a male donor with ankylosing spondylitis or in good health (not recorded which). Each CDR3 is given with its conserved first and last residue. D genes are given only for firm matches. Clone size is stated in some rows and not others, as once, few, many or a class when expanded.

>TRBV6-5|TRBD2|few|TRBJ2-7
TGTGCCAGCAGTTCCGGGACTAGCGCCTTGGGTCGCTACGAGCAGTACTTC
CASSSGTSALGRYEQYF
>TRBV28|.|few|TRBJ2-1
TGTGCCAGCAGTTCGCCCACAGGGCCCCAGTTCTTC
CASSSPTGPQFF
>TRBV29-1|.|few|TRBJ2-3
TGCAGCGTCGAGGACGGTAGCACAGATACGCAGTATTTT
CSVEDGSTDTQYF
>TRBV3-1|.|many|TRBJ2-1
TGTGCCAGCAGCCAAGTTTCCGGATTTGAGCAGTTCTTC
CASSQVSGFEQFF
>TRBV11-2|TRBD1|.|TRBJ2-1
TGTGCCAGCAGCTTGGGGACAGGGCTCTACAATGAGCAGTTCTTC
CASSLGTGLYNEQFF
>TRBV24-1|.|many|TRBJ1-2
TGTGCCACCAGTGATGCACAGGGATATGGCTACACCTTC
CATSDAQGYGYTF
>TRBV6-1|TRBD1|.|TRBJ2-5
TGTGCCAGCAGTCAGTCCCCCAGGGGGCAAGAGACCCAGTACTTC
CASSQSPRGQETQYF
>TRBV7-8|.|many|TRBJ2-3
TGTGCCAGCAGCTTAGATCGGGATAGGAGCACAGATACGCAGTATTTT
CASSLDRDRSTDTQYF
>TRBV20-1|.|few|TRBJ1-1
TGCAGTGCTAGGACAGAGAACACTGAAGCTTTCTTT
CSARTENTEAFF
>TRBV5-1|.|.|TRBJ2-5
TGCGCCAGCAGCGGCGGGGATCAAGAGACCCAGTACTTC
CASSGGDQETQYF
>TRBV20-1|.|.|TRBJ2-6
TGCAGTGCTTCCAAGGGGTCAGGGAAACCTGGGGCCAACGTCCTGACTTTC
CSASKGSGKPGANVLTF
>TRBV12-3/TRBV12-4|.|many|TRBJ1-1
TGTGCCAGCAGTTTAAACGGGAACACTGAAGCTTTCTTT
CASSLNGNTEAFF
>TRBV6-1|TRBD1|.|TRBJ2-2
TGTGCCAGCAAGAACAGGGGGCTGGAGGAGCTGTTTTTT
CASKNRGLEELFF
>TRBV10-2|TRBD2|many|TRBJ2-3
TGCGCCAGCAGTGAACCAGCGGGGGGCACAGATACGCAGTATTTT
CASSEPAGGTDTQYF
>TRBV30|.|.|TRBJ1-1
TGTGCCTGGAGTGCAACTCACGCCGGGACAGAAGCTTTCTTT
CAWSATHAGTEAFF
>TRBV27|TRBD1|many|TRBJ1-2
TGTGCCAGCGGGAGAGACAGGGCGGCCTATGGCTACACCTTC
CASGRDRAAYGYTF
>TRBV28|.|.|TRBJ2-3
TGTGCCAGCAGTTCCTACAGGGATACGCAGTATTTT
CASSSYRDTQYF
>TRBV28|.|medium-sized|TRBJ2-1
TGTGCCAGCAGAGAGGACTCGAGCTCCTACAATGAGCAGTTCTTC
CASREDSSSYNEQFF
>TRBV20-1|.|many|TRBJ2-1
TGCAGTGCCCATGAGGGCCTCGTTGAGCAGTTCTTC
CSAHEGLVEQFF
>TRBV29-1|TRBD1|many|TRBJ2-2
TGCAGCGTGAGGGACAGGGGCCCAAAATGGAACACCGGGGAGCTGTTTTTT
CSVRDRGPKWNTGELFF
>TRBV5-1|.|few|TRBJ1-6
TGCGCCAGCAGCTTGGTTCAGAATAATTCACCCCTCCACTTT
CASSLVQNNSPLHF
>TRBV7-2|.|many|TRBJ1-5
TGTGCCAGCAGCCCTGACGGGGGAAATCAGCCCCAGCATTTT
CASSPDGGNQPQHF
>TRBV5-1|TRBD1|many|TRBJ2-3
TGCGCCAGCAGCTTGGACAGGGGCAGCACAGATACGCAGTATTTT
CASSLDRGSTDTQYF
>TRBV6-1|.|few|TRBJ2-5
TGTGCCAGCAGTGAAGTTGGTGCGAAGACCCAGTACTTC
CASSEVGAKTQYF
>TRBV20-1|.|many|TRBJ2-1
TGCAGTGCTAGAAAGGGTTTAAATGAGCAGTTCTTC
CSARKGLNEQFF
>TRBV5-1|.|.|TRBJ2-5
TGCGCCAGCAGCTTACGAGACAGACAAGAGACCCAGTACTTC
CASSLRDRQETQYF
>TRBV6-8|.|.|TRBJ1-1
TGTGCCACCCCTCGGATCGGACCGAACACTGAAGCTTTCTTT
CATPRIGPNTEAFF
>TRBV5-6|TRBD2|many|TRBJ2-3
TGTGCCAGCAGCTTGGCAGCGGGGGGGAGCACAGATACGCAGTATTTT
CASSLAAGGSTDTQYF
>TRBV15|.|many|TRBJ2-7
TGTGCCACCAGCAGAGACAAGTTCTACGAGCAGTACTTC
CATSRDKFYEQYF
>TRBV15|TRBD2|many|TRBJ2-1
TGTGCCACCAGCAGATCTTTAACTAGCGGATCCTACAATGAGCAGTTCTTC
CATSRSLTSGSYNEQFF
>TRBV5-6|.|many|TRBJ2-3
TGTGCCAGCAGCGTAGGGACACCGGCGGATACGCAGTATTTT
CASSVGTPADTQYF
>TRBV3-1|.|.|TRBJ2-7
TGTGCCAGCAGCCCCTCCGGACTGACTTCCTACGAGCAGTACTTC
CASSPSGLTSYEQYF